Following are 30 T cell receptor beta chains from one sample sequenced in a study of Ad26.COV2.S vaccination and SARS-CoV-2 variants. Stated treatment: 19 received Ad26.COV2.S at low or high dose, single or two shots; five or six received placebo; per-sample allocation not given. Sample collection was performed on day 63 after the first vaccine or placebo injection. Sequencing used immunoSEQ multiplex PCR; TCRdb keeps in-frame clones, though not all of them. The data show hundreds of thousands of clones, about 89% seen once. The material was peripheral blood, obtained in a trial of Ad26.COV2.S vaccine versus placebo. Receptors originate from a person between 18 and 65 years old who received the Ad26.COV2.S COVID-19 vaccine or a placebo.

The CDR3 DNA sequence: TGTGCCAGTAGTCCAGGGACAGGCCTACAATACGAGCAGTACTTC. It codes for CASSPGTGLQYEQYF. The V and J genes are TRBV19 and TRBJ2-7; 8 positions agree with TRBD1. The CDR3 has 15 residues. V lost 5 bases and J lost 4; bases outside the gene matches: 10. Germline V gene lookup returns CDR1 LNHDA and CDR2 SQIVND (reference sequence).

The chain uses TRBV5-4 and TRBJ2-5; D remains ambiguous. V lost 7 bases, J lost 3 bases, and 7 bases lay in between. Germline V gene data show CDR1 as SGHNT and CDR2 as YYREEE (reference sequence). The CDR3 is 11 amino acids. CDR3 region: CASGTKETQYF. The CDR3 DNA follows: TGTGCCAGCGGTACTAAAGAGACCCAGTACTTC. The complete variable domain, with remaining parts taken from reference TRBV5-4 and TRBJ2-5, reads ETGVTQSPTHLIKTRGQQVTLRCSSQSGHNTVSWYQQALGQGPQFIFQYYREEENGRGNFPPRFSGLQFPNYSSELNVNALELDDSALYLCASGTKETQYFGPGTRLLVL.

J is TRBJ2-3 and V is TRBV3-1 (or the pseudogene TRBV3-2); TRBD2 agrees at 7 bases. The CDR3 runs 18 residues. Per the germline V gene, CDR1 is LGHDT and CDR2 is YNNKEL (reference sequence). J was trimmed by 0 bases and V by 2 bases; bases with no gene match: 11. The CDR3 sequence is CASSQFSGGSGSTDTQYF. Here the CDR3 DNA reads TGTGCCAGCAGCCAATTCTCGGGGGGTAGCGGGAGCACAGATACGCAGTATTTT.

The chain carries TRBV5-1 and TRBJ2-2; 8 bases are a match to TRBD2. V dropped 6 bases and J dropped 4; count of bases not matched to a gene: 5. The CDR3 consists of 14 residues. The germline V gene has CDR1 SGHRS and CDR2 YFSETQ. The CDR3 here is CASKTSGGTGELFF. The CDR3 nucleotides read TGCGCCAGCAAAACGAGCGGGGGCACCGGGGAGCTGTTTTTT.

The V and J genes are TRBV7-2 and TRBJ1-1, with D hard to call. The ends were cut back, 3 bases at V and 0 bases at J, with 8 bases in the middle. Germline V gives CDR1 SGHTA, CDR2 FQGNSA. The CDR3 has 14 amino acids. The CDR3 loop reads CASSFAGMNTEAFF. The CDR3 bases are TGTGCCAGCAGCTTTGCCGGAATGAACACTGAAGCTTTCTTT.

The V call is TRBV6-4, the J call TRBJ2-1; 10 bases match TRBD2. This CDR3 has 15 amino acids. Trimming took 10 bases from V and 4 from J; bases not matched to a gene: 10. Germline V gives CDR1 MRHNA, CDR2 SNTAGT. CDR3 region: CATPGASGRYNEQFF. CDR3 nucleotide sequence: TGTGCCACCCCGGGCGCTAGCGGGAGATACAATGAGCAGTTCTTC.

The rearrangement links TRBV5-1 to TRBJ1-2; the D is unclear. V lost 0 bases and J lost 0, with 15 bases in between. CDR1 SGHRS and CDR2 YFSETQ come from the germline V gene. The CDR3 has 17 amino acids. The CDR3 loop is CASSLGDATTANYGYTF. In DNA, the CDR3 is TGCGCCAGCAGCTTGGGTGACGCAACAACAGCTAACTATGGCTACACCTTC.

The rearrangement links TRBV27 to TRBJ2-1; 9 bases are shared with TRBD2. The ends lost 8 bases at V and 4 bases at J; junction bases unmatched: 3. CDR3 size: 13 residues. The germline V gene has CDR1 MNHEY and CDR2 SMNVEV (reference sequence). The CDR3 reads CASGTSMYNEQFF. The CDR3 DNA is TGTGCCAGCGGGACTAGCATGTACAATGAGCAGTTCTTC.

The V call is TRBV7-9, the J call TRBJ1-1; D not certain. The CDR3 is made up of 12 amino acids. V lost 5 bases, J lost 3 bases, and 7 bases lay in between. Germline lookup yields CDR1 SEHNR and CDR2 FQNEAQ (reference sequence). In nucleotides, the CDR3 is TGTGCCAGCAGCCGGTTGGACACTGAAGCTTTCTTT. Its protein product is CASSRLDTEAFF.

J is TRBJ1-1 and V is TRBV25-1; D may be TRBD1 (5 bases). Germline V CDR1 and CDR2: MGHDK, SYGVNS. Trimming removed 4 bases at V and 1 base at J, with 10 bases between. CDR3 size: 14 residues. In DNA form, the CDR3 reads TGTGCCAGCAGTGCTTCAACAGGGAACACTGAAGCTTTCTTT. Its translation: CASSASTGNTEAFF.

Only a few counts were recorded for this clone. This chain links TRBV7-9 with TRBJ1-6, with D possibly TRBD1 on 5 matching bases. V was cut by 3 bases and J by 6 bases, with 9 bases left in between. The CDR3 runs to 14 residues. The germline CDR1 and CDR2 sequences are SEHNR and FQNEAQ (reference sequence). CDR3: CASSFGASNSPLHF. The DNA for the CDR3 is TGTGCCAGCAGCTTCGGGGCTAGTAATTCACCCCTCCACTTT.

The rearrangement joins TRBV27 to TRBJ1-1; unclear D gene. V was cut by 4 bases and J by 6 bases, with 9 bases left in between. The germline CDR1 and CDR2 sequences are MNHEY and SMNVEV (reference sequence). The CDR3 has 12 amino acids. The CDR3 nucleotides read TGTGCCAGCAGTTCTGGGAGTTCTGAAGCTTTCTTT. The encoded protein is CASSSGSSEAFF.

The chain carries TRBV5-4 and TRBJ2-7, with a possible D match to TRBD1 (5 bases). This CDR3 comprises 15 residues. CDR1 and CDR2 (germline): SGHNT, YYREEE (reference sequence). The germline V and J ends were trimmed by 0 bases and 5 bases, with 15 bases remaining between them. The DNA of the CDR3 is TGTGCCAGCAGCTTGGTAACAGGTCCCATGGACGAGCAGTACTTC. Its protein is CASSLVTGPMDEQYF. Full variable domain (remainder filled in from reference TRBV5-4 and TRBJ2-7): ETGVTQSPTHLIKTRGQQVTLRCSSQSGHNTVSWYQQALGQGPQFIFQYYREEENGRGNFPPRFSGLQFPNYSSELNVNALELDDSALYLCASSLVTGPMDEQYFGPGTRLTVT.

The chain combines TRBV5-4 with TRBJ2-5; D is possibly TRBD2 (5 bases). Germline V lookup: CDR1 SGHNT, CDR2 YYREEE (reference sequence). Trimming removed 6 bases from V and 0 bases from J, with 18 bases in between. This CDR3 is 16 amino acids long. CDR3 sequence reads: CASKTRTQRNQETQYF. CDR3 sequence (DNA): TGTGCCAGCAAAACTAGGACCCAGAGAAACCAAGAGACCCAGTACTTC.

This clone appeared a few times. The CDR3 DNA reads TGTGCCACCAGTGACCCTACTAGCGGGGGGGCCCATGAGCAGTTCTTC. Residues: CATSDPTSGGAHEQFF. The chain employs TRBV24-1 and TRBJ2-1; 13 bases fit TRBD2. V shed 4 bases and J 8 bases; nucleotides not matched to a gene: 7. CDR1 and CDR2 from the germline V gene are KGHDR and SFDVKD. The CDR3 has 16 amino acids.

A single count supports this clone. The genes are TRBV3-1 (or the pseudogene TRBV3-2) and TRBJ2-5; D may be TRBD2 (6 bases). The V gene lost 2 bases and the J gene lost 5 bases, with 9 bases spanning the gap. The CDR3 has 13 residues. Looked up from germline, CDR1 is LGHDT and CDR2 is YNNKEL (reference sequence). This chain's CDR3 is CASSQSGGETQYF. CDR3 DNA sequence: TGTGCCAGCAGCCAATCTGGGGGGGAGACCCAGTACTTC.

The chain combines TRBV6-2 or TRBV6-3 with TRBJ2-6; no definite D call. V shed 4 bases and J shed 3 bases, with 10 bases lying between them. The CDR3 runs to 15 residues. Germline loops: CDR1 MNHEY, CDR2 SVGEGT. The CDR3 region has the DNA TGTGCCAGCAGTTTCCCTGAGGATGGGGCCAACGTCCTGACTTTC. Encoded protein: CASSFPEDGANVLTF.

The chain uses TRBV29-1 and TRBJ2-3; D assignment may be TRBD1 or TRBD2 (5 bases each). The CDR3 covers 15 residues. CDR1 SQVTM and CDR2 ANQGSEA come from the germline V gene. With 2 bases removed from V and 1 base from J, the gap between germline ends came to 13 bases. This CDR3 reads CSVETGIGGTDTQYF. CDR3 in DNA: TGCAGCGTTGAAACCGGGATAGGGGGCACAGATACGCAGTATTTT.

The genes are TRBV5-5 and TRBJ2-7; D remains ambiguous. Germline lookup yields CDR1 SGHKS and CDR2 YYEKEE (reference sequence). This CDR3 spans 13 amino acids. Trimming removed 4 bases from V and 4 bases from J, with 12 bases in between. CDR3 in DNA: TGTGCCAGCAGCCCCGAAGGAGTGTACGAGCAGTACTTC. Translation gives CASSPEGVYEQYF.

In this sample, this clone turned up once. The gene calls are TRBV6-1 and TRBJ2-2; 8 bases agree with TRBD2. The V gene end was trimmed by 2 bases and the J gene end by 0 bases; junction bases not matched to a gene: 5. CDR3 length equals 17 residues. Germline assignment: CDR1 MNHNS and CDR2 SASEGT. The CDR3 is CASSERGGRANTGELFF. The CDR3 DNA follows: TGTGCCAGCAGTGAACGGGGGGGCCGAGCGAACACCGGGGAGCTGTTTTTT.

This clone occurred once. The V and J genes are TRBV19 and TRBJ1-3; D perhaps matches TRBD1 (6 bases). The length of the CDR3 is 15 residues. Between the trimmed V and J ends, which lost 3 bases and 7 bases, there was a span of 16 bases. Germline assignment: CDR1 LNHDA and CDR2 SQIVND (reference sequence). The CDR3 protein is CASSITGSRGNTIYF. CDR3 sequence (DNA): TGTGCCAGTAGTATTACAGGGAGCAGAGGGAACACCATATATTTT.

The chain combines TRBV7-2 with TRBJ2-5; D may be TRBD2 (6 bases). In germline, CDR1 is SGHTA, CDR2 FQGNSA. Trimming pared 0 bases from V and 4 bases from J, leaving 12 bases between. This CDR3 contains 15 residues. Written as DNA, the CDR3 is TGTGCCAGCAGCTTAGCCCTTAGCGGTCCAGAGACCCAGTACTTC. Translated, it gives CASSLALSGPETQYF. The whole variable domain, remainder taken from reference TRBV7-2 and TRBJ2-5, is GAGVSQSPSNKVTEKGKDVELRCDPISGHTALYWYRQSLGQGLEFLIYFQGNSAPDKSGLPSDRFSAERTGGSVSTLTIQRTQQEDSAVYLCASSLALSGPETQYFGPGTRLLVL.

The chain links TRBV4-2 to TRBJ1-3; D is ambiguous. From germline, CDR1 is LGHNA and CDR2 YNFKEQ. Trimming left V 0 bases short and J 0 bases short, with 9 bases between. The CDR3 is 16 residues long. DNA for the CDR3: TGTGCCAGCAGCCAAGACGGCCGGGGCTCTGGAAACACCATATATTTT. This translates into CASSQDGRGSGNTIYF.

The chain carries TRBV5-1 and TRBJ1-2, with D uncertain. Germline V gene data show CDR1 as SGHRS and CDR2 as YFSETQ. The CDR3 has 14 amino acids. Deletions cut 3 bases from V and 6 bases from J, with 15 bases between. CDR3 DNA: TGCGCCAGCAGCTCGGGGTACGAGTATGATGGCTACACCTTC. Translating gives CASSSGYEYDGYTF. The full variable domain, in which reference TRBV5-1 and TRBJ1-2 provide the parts outside the CDR3, is KAGVTQTPRYLIKTRGQQVTLSCSPISGHRSVSWYQQTPGQGLQFLFEYFSETQRNKGNFPGRFSGRQFSNSRSEMNVSTLELGDSALYLCASSSGYEYDGYTFGSGTRLTVV.

The chain combines TRBV5-1 with TRBJ2-5; TRBD1 agrees at 9 bases. Trimming at V came to 1 base and at J to 4 bases, leaving 2 bases not matched to a gene. The germline gives CDR1 SGHRS, CDR2 YFSETQ. The CDR3 has 14 amino acids. CDR3 DNA sequence: TGCGCCAGCAGCTTGCAGGGACAGGGAGAGACCCAGTACTTC. Amino acids: CASSLQGQGETQYF.

The CDR3 coding sequence is TGTGCCAGCAGCAAGAGCGGGGGCAATGAGCAGTTCTTC. Protein sequence: CASSKSGGNEQFF. This sequence joins TRBV7-3 and TRBJ2-1, with 8 positions matching TRBD2. Germline CDR1 and CDR2: SGHTA and FQGTGA. V shed 5 bases, J shed 6 bases, and the junction held 3 bases outside the gene matches. This CDR3 comprises 13 residues.

The chain couples TRBV6-2 or TRBV6-3 to TRBJ2-7; D could derive from TRBD1 or TRBD2 (5 bases each). CDR3 length equals 16 residues. V was trimmed by 0 bases and J by 7 bases, leaving 19 bases between them. Germline V lookup: CDR1 MNHEY, CDR2 SVGEGT. CDR3 DNA: TGTGCCAGCAGTTACTCGGGGACGGGGTCAATAAGGGAGCAGTACTTC. It yields the protein CASSYSGTGSIREQYF.

V usage is TRBV30 and J usage is TRBJ2-1; D ambiguous. The CDR3 has 14 amino acids. With 1 base removed from V and 5 bases from J, the gap between germline ends came to 12 bases. The V gene's germline CDR1 is GTSNPN and CDR2 SVGIG (reference sequence). CDR3 in amino acids: CAWSADRANNEQFF. CDR3 coding DNA: TGTGCCTGGAGTGCCGACCGGGCGAACAATGAGCAGTTCTTC.

The V call is TRBV11-2, the J call TRBJ2-3; D might be TRBD2 (6 bases). The germline V gene encodes CDR1 SGHAT and CDR2 FQNNGV. The CDR3 consists of 14 residues. V lost 2 bases and J 1 base, leaving 7 bases between the germline ends. The CDR3 reads CASSLSGGTDTQYF. CDR3 nucleotide sequence: TGTGCCAGCAGCTTATCGGGAGGCACAGATACGCAGTATTTT.

The chain couples TRBV4-2 to TRBJ2-3; TRBD2 matches 8 bases. Germline CDR1 reads LGHNA; CDR2 reads YNFKEQ. V trimming: 0 bases; J trimming: 4 bases; junction bases outside the gene matches: 12. This CDR3 has 18 amino acids. The CDR3 protein is CASSQELGGRWGPDTQYF. CDR3 coding DNA: TGTGCCAGCAGCCAAGAATTGGGCGGGAGGTGGGGCCCAGATACGCAGTATTTT.